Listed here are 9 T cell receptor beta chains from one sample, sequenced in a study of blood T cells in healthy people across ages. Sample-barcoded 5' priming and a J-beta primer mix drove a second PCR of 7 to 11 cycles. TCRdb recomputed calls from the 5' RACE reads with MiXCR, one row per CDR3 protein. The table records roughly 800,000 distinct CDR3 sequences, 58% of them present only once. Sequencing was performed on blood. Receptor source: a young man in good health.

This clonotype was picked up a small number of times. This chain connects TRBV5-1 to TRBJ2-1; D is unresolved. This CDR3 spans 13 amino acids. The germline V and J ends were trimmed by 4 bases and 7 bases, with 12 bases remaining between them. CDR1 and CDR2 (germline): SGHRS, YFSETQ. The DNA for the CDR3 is TGCGCCAGCAGCCTCAGTAGTGTGAATGAGCAGTTCTTC. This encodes CASSLSSVNEQFF.

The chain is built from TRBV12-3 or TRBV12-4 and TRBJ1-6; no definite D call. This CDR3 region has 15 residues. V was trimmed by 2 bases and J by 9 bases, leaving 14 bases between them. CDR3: CASSLMGVRSSPLHF. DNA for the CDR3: TGTGCCAGCAGTTTAATGGGAGTAAGAAGTTCACCCCTCCACTTT.

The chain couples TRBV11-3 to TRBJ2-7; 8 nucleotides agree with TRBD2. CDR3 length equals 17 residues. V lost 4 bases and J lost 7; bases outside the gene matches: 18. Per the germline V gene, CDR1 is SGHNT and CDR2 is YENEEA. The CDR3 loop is CASSYGTPGLVGNEQYF. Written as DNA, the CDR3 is TGTGCCAGCAGCTACGGGACCCCGGGACTAGTAGGCAATGAGCAGTACTTC.

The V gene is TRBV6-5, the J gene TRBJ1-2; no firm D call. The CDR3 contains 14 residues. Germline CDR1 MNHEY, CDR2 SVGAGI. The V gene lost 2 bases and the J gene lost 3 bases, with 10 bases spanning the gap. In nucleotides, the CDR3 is TGTGCCAGCAGTTACGCGGGTTCCGACTATGGCTACACCTTC. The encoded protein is CASSYAGSDYGYTF.

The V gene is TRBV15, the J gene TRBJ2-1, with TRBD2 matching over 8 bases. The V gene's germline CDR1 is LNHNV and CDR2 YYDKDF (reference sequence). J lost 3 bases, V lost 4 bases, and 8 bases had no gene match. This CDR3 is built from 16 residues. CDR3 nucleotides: TGTGCCACCAGCACAAAATTAGCGGGGCTCTACAATGAGCAGTTCTTC. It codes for CATSTKLAGLYNEQFF.

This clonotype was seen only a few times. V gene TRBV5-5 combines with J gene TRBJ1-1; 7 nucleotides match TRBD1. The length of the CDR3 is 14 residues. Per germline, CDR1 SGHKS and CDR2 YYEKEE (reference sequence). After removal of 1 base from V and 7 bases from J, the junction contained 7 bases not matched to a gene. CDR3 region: CASSLRGRVGEAFF. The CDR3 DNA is TGTGCCAGCAGCTTGAGGGGGCGCGTGGGTGAAGCTTTCTTT.

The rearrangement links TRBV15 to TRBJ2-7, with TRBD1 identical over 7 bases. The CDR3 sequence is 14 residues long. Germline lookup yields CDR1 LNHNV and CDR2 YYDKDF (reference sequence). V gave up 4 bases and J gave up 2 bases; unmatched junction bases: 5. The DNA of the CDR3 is TGTGCCACCAGCATACCGGGACAGCCCTACGAGCAGTACTTC. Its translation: CATSIPGQPYEQYF.

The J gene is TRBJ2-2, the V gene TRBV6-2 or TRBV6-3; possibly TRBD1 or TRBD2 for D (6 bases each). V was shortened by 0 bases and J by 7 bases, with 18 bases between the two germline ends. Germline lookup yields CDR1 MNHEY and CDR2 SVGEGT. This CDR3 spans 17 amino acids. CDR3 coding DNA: TGTGCCAGCAGTTACTCGTGGTCAGGGGAGGACGGCGGGGAGCTGTTTTTT. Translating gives CASSYSWSGEDGGELFF.

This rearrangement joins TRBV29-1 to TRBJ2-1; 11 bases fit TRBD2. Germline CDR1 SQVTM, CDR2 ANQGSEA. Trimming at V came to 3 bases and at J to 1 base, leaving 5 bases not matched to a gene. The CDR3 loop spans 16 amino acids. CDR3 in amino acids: CSVDAGTSGSYNEQFF. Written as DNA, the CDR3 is TGCAGCGTTGACGCCGGGACTAGCGGTTCCTACAATGAGCAGTTCTTC.